The 16 T cell receptor beta chains given below trace back to one sample, sequenced in a study of Japanese encephalitis immunity and Zika vaccine responses (dated by TCRdb to the early 2020s). Library construction relied on 5' RACE. Instrument used: Illumina MiSeq. The public reads were reprocessed in TCRdb via fastp at Q25 and MiXCR, keeping in-frame beta chains. Every CDR3 protein is listed once, alongside the most common genes and DNA of its rows. In this sample the table shows 220 or so distinct CDR3 sequences, roughly 6.6% of which occur a single time. The ten largest make up 30% to 50% of the sample. PBMCs were labeled with CellTrace CFSE and were cultured for 6 to 7 days in RPMI containing about 7.5% human serum plus peptide pools at about 1 ug/mL each. Unfixed proliferating CD4 T cells were sorted on a BD FACSAria as live CD56-CD19-CD16-CD3+CD4+ CFSE-low cells. The starting material was antigen-activated CD4+ T cells from blood, cultured, obtained during a Zika inactivated vaccine study. These receptors came from an adult woman who received an inactivated Zika virus vaccine.

This clonotype is large within its sample. The chain is built from TRBV9 and TRBJ2-7, with D tentatively TRBD1 or TRBD2 (5 bases each). Trimming shortened V by 2 bases and J by 7 bases, and 16 bases separated the two germline ends. CDR1 and CDR2 from the germline V gene are SGDLS and YYNGEE. The CDR3 is 14 residues long. The CDR3 protein is CASSVRLGTGEQYF. The CDR3 DNA is TGTGCCAGCAGCGTCCGCCTCGGGACGGGTGAGCAGTACTTC. Full variable domain (outside the CDR3, taken from reference TRBV9 and TRBJ2-7): DSGVTQTPKHLITATGQRVTLRCSPRSGDLSVYWYQQSLDQGLQFLIQYYNGEERAKGNILERFSAQQFPDLHSELNLSSLELGDSALYFCASSVRLGTGEQYFGPGTRLTVT.

By proportion, this clonotype is large. The genes are TRBV5-1 and TRBJ2-3; 7 nucleotides agree with TRBD2. CDR1 and CDR2 from the germline V gene are SGHRS and YFSETQ. There are 14 residues in the CDR3. V was pared by 4 bases and J by 4 bases, with 6 bases of the junction left unmatched. The CDR3: CASSPPLAADTQYF. CDR3 DNA: TGCGCCAGCAGCCCACCCCTAGCGGCAGATACGCAGTATTTT.

This clonotype qualifies as large (0.1 to 1%). The chain has TRBV2 and TRBJ2-1; D is unclear. CDR3 size: 11 residues. Germline CDR1 reads SNHLY; CDR2 reads FYNNEI. V was cut by 7 bases and J by 5 bases, with 6 bases left in between. CDR3 residues: CASMPNNEQFF. CDR3 bases: TGTGCCAGCATGCCGAACAATGAGCAGTTCTTC.

This clonotype is large (0.1 to 1%) in the sample. The V and J genes are TRBV28 and TRBJ2-1, with TRBD2 as a possible D gene (5 bases). V was clipped by 3 bases and J by 7 bases, with 16 bases between them. The germline CDR1 and CDR2 sequences are MDHEN and SYDVKM. The CDR3 is made up of 15 amino acids. The CDR3 protein is CASSFSGRKGNEQFF. Written as DNA, the CDR3 is TGTGCCAGCAGTTTCAGTGGGAGAAAGGGTAATGAGCAGTTCTTC.

In its sample, this clonotype ranks as medium-sized. This chain uses TRBV19 with TRBJ1-1; 11 bases map to TRBD1. V shed 7 bases and J 5 bases; nucleotides not matched to a gene: 6. CDR1 and CDR2 from the germline V gene are LNHDA and SQIVND (reference sequence). The CDR3 is 14 amino acids. CDR3 DNA sequence: TGTGCCAGTAACTCGGACAGGGGGCGGACTGAAGCTTTCTTT. Translated, it gives CASNSDRGRTEAFF.

This clonotype is labeled medium-sized. This chain's CDR3 is CASRIRETQYF. CDR3 coding DNA: TGTGCCAGCAGGATAAGGGAGACCCAGTACTTC. The V gene is TRBV2, the J gene TRBJ2-5; D uncertain. Trimming took 6 bases from V and 5 from J, leaving 7 bases between them. This CDR3 has 11 amino acids. The V gene's germline CDR1 is SNHLY and CDR2 FYNNEI. The full variable domain, in which reference TRBV2 and TRBJ2-5 provide the parts outside the CDR3, is EPEVTQTPSHQVTQMGQEVILRCVPISNHLYFYWYRQILGQKVEFLVSFYNNEISEKSEIFDDQFSVERPDGSNFTLKIRSTKLEDSAMYFCASRIRETQYFGPGTRLLVL.

The chain has TRBV4-1 and TRBJ1-1; D not certain. The germline V and J ends were trimmed by 1 base and 2 bases, with 14 bases remaining between them. The CDR3 spans 16 residues. Germline assignment: CDR1 MGHRA and CDR2 YSYEKL. The CDR3 DNA reads as TGCGCCAGCAGCCAAGGTAATGGGCAGGCTAACACTGAAGCTTTCTTT. It encodes CASSQGNGQANTEAFF.

By its share, this clonotype is hyperexpanded. The genes are TRBV27 and TRBJ1-5; D not resolved. CDR1 and CDR2 from the germline V gene are MNHEY and SMNVEV (reference sequence). This CDR3 region has 13 residues. V lost 5 bases and J 4 bases, leaving 9 bases between the germline ends. The CDR3 loop reads CASSPAGNQPQHF. The CDR3 DNA follows: TGTGCCAGCAGTCCTGCGGGGAATCAGCCCCAGCATTTT.

This clonotype is classed as medium-sized. The CDR3 reads CASSVPYTGELFF. The CDR3 DNA is TGTGCCAGCAGCGTACCCTACACCGGGGAGCTGTTTTTT. The chain couples TRBV9 to TRBJ2-2; no definite D call. Germline-derived CDR1 and CDR2 are SGDLS and YYNGEE. V was trimmed by 1 base and J by 3 bases, leaving 4 bases between them. The CDR3 contains 13 residues.

This clonotype is labeled as medium-sized. The CDR3 loop is CASSPQTSGKETQYF. In nucleotides, the CDR3 is TGCGCCAGCAGCCCTCAGACTAGCGGGAAAGAGACCCAGTACTTC. This chain uses TRBV5-1 with TRBJ2-5, with TRBD2 identical over 11 bases. The V gene end was trimmed by 4 bases and the J gene end by 3 bases; junction bases not matched to a gene: 5. This CDR3 comprises 15 residues. Germline lookup yields CDR1 SGHRS and CDR2 YFSETQ.

In this sample, this clonotype is medium-sized. V is TRBV4-3 and J is TRBJ1-1; TRBD1 aligns across 8 bases. Per the germline V gene, CDR1 is LGHNA and CDR2 is YSLEER. The CDR3 runs 15 residues. The ends lost 4 bases at V and 4 bases at J; junction bases unmatched: 8. The CDR3 sequence is CASSRPDREGTEAFF. CDR3 nucleotides: TGCGCCAGCAGCCGCCCGGACAGGGAGGGCACTGAAGCTTTCTTT.

This clonotype is termed large. This chain uses TRBV7-3 with TRBJ2-1; weak D call: TRBD2 (5 bases). CDR1 and CDR2 (germline): SGHTA, FQGTGA. The germline V and J ends were trimmed by 6 bases and 4 bases, with 13 bases remaining between them. This CDR3 region has 14 residues. The CDR3 reads CASSRSSRYNEQFF. The CDR3, as DNA: TGTGCCAGCAGTCGGTCTAGCAGGTACAATGAGCAGTTCTTC.

By proportion, this clonotype is large. V and J are TRBV12-3 or TRBV12-4 and TRBJ2-7, with D perhaps TRBD1 (6 bases). The CDR3 length is 15 residues. Trimming cost V 5 bases and J 2 bases, with 16 bases left between them. The DNA for the CDR3 is TGTGCCAGCAGTGTCAGGGGTAGGGCCCCCTACGAGCAGTACTTC. Translated, it gives CASSVRGRAPYEQYF.

This clonotype is categorized as medium-sized. This chain joins TRBV29-1 and TRBJ1-2; D perhaps matches TRBD1 (5 bases). CDR1 and CDR2 (germline): SQVTM, ANQGSEA. This CDR3 has 12 amino acids. V gave up 2 bases and J gave up 7 bases, with 11 bases separating them. CDR3 amino acids: CSVERTHVGYTF. DNA of the CDR3: TGCAGCGTTGAAAGGACACATGTTGGCTACACCTTC.

This clonotype is categorized as hyperexpanded. The rearrangement joins TRBV2 to TRBJ1-6; a possible D gene is TRBD1 (5 bases). The germline CDR1 and CDR2 sequences are SNHLY and FYNNEI. The CDR3 covers 13 residues. V gave up 3 bases and J gave up 10 bases, with 10 bases separating them. CDR3 amino acids: CASSDDSRSPLHF. In DNA, the CDR3 is TGTGCCAGCAGTGACGACAGCCGCTCACCCCTCCACTTT.

With respect to this clonotype: A read error may be the cause here, since a much bigger clone is one base away. This chain uses TRBV15 with TRBJ2-5; 11 bases match TRBD2. Germline lookup yields CDR1 LNHNV and CDR2 YYDKDF (reference sequence). This CDR3 is 18 amino acids long. CDR3 region: CATSRDKMGLAVQGTQYF. For the CDR3, the DNA is TGTGCCACCAGCAGAGATAAAATGGGACTAGCGGTTCAAGGGACCCAGTACTTC.